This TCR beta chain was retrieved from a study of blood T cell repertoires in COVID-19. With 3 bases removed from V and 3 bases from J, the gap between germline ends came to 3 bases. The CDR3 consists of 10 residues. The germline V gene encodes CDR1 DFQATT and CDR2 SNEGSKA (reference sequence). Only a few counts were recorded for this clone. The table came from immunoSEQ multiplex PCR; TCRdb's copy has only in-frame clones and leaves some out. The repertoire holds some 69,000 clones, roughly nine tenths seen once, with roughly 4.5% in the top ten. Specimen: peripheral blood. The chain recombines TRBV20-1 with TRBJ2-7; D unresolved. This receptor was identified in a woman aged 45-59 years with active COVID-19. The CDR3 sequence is CSASHYEQYF. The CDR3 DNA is TGCAGTGCTAGTCACTACGAGCAGTACTTC.